The entry that follows covers one TCR beta chain sequence. The source of the sample is a study of blood T cell repertoires in COVID-19. The CDR3 length is 15 residues. J gave up 7 bases and V 7 bases, and 12 bases lay outside the gene matches. Germline V gene lookup returns CDR1 SGHVS and CDR2 FQNEAQ. The repertoire was sequenced with immunoSEQ multiplex PCR; TCRdb's copy has only in-frame clones and lacks some. The table has about 240,000 clones, 82% seen once. The clonotype originates from a woman aged 60-75 years with active or convalescent COVID-19. V is TRBV7-8 and J is TRBJ2-1; 8 bases line up with TRBD1. The specimen sequenced was peripheral blood. CDR3 residues: CASIAARGLWNEQFF. In DNA form, the CDR3 reads TGTGCCAGCATCGCGGCCAGGGGGCTTTGGAATGAGCAGTTCTTC.